Presented here are 17 T cell receptor beta chains from one specimen sequenced in a study of T-cell memory formation after mild COVID-19. One entry per CDR3 protein, called by TCRdb with MiXCR from the 5' RACE reads. The top ten hold roughly 21% of the sample, which has fewer than 300,000 distinct CDR3 sequences, approximately 16% seen once. Sequencing was performed on PBMCs or a T cell subset sorted from them (not recorded which). Receptor source: a man younger than 35 who had mild COVID-19 (a few samples of this study predate the infection). Cell type and time point are not known.

This clonotype was counted only a few times. The chain recombines TRBV15 with TRBJ1-6; D gene unclear. V was clipped by 3 bases and J by 7 bases, with 13 bases between them. Germline CDR1 is LNHNV and CDR2 is YYDKDF (reference sequence). This CDR3 contains 15 residues. The CDR3 spells CATSSSGLINSPLHF. CDR3 bases: TGTGCCACCAGCAGCTCCGGACTTATCAATTCACCCCTCCACTTT.

This chain connects TRBV27 to TRBJ2-3, with TRBD1 matching over 10 bases. Germline CDR1 is MNHEY and CDR2 is SMNVEV (reference sequence). The CDR3 is made up of 15 amino acids. Trimming removed 2 bases from V and 10 bases from J; junction bases left unmatched: 9. The CDR3 sequence is CASSLRDRGRPSQYF. The DNA of the CDR3 is TGTGCCAGCAGTTTAAGGGACAGGGGACGGCCCTCGCAGTATTTT.

This clonotype has just a few counts. The V gene is TRBV14, the J gene TRBJ2-5; 8 nucleotides align to TRBD2. The J segment lost 2 bases and the V segment lost 3 bases, leaving 2 bases of the junction unmatched. The CDR3 contains 14 residues. Per the germline V gene, CDR1 is SGHDN and CDR2 is FVKESK. CDR3 nucleotides: TGTGCCAGCAGCCATTCGGGGGGGCAAGAGACCCAGTACTTC. Protein sequence: CASSHSGGQETQYF.

The chain links TRBV6-5 to TRBJ2-1; D unclear. The germline CDR1 and CDR2 sequences are MNHEY and SVGAGI. Deletions cut 8 bases from V and 3 bases from J, with 11 bases between. The CDR3 is 13 residues long. The CDR3 nucleotides are TGTGCCAGCGCAATTGCCAGCTACAATGAGCAGTTCTTC. Protein sequence: CASAIASYNEQFF.

This clonotype appeared a few times. The gene calls are TRBV5-1 and TRBJ1-3; D unresolved. The CDR3 is 14 residues long. The V gene's germline CDR1 is SGHRS and CDR2 YFSETQ. V lost 4 bases and J 1 base, leaving 9 bases between the germline ends. The CDR3 loop reads CASSMDLSGNTIYF. Here the CDR3 DNA reads TGCGCCAGCAGCATGGACCTATCTGGAAACACCATATATTTT.

The chain joins TRBV18 to TRBJ2-5, with D tentatively TRBD1 or TRBD2 (6 bases each). This CDR3 has 14 amino acids. CDR1 and CDR2 (germline): KGHSH, LQKENI. V shed 8 bases and J shed 2 bases, with 15 bases lying between them. The CDR3 spells CASTHRGQQETQYF. The CDR3, as DNA: TGTGCCAGCACCCACCGGGGGCAGCAAGAGACCCAGTACTTC.

This clonotype was detected only a few times. The V gene is TRBV11-3, the J gene TRBJ2-2; 12 nucleotides align to TRBD1. The CDR3 length is 16 residues. Germline CDR1 and CDR2: SGHNT and YENEEA. The V gene end was trimmed by 5 bases and the J gene end by 8 bases; junction bases not matched to a gene: 9. In DNA, the CDR3 is TGTGCCAGCAGCAGATCCGGGACAGGGGGCGGTGGGGAGCTGTTTTTT. This encodes CASSRSGTGGGGELFF. Full variable domain (rest looked up from reference TRBV11-3 and TRBJ2-2): EAGVVQSPRYKIIEKKQPVAFWCNPISGHNTLYWYLQNLGQGPELLIRYENEEAVDDSQLPKDRFSAERLKGVDSTLKIQPAELGDSAVYLCASSRSGTGGGGELFFGEGSRLTVL.

V usage is TRBV10-3 and J usage is TRBJ1-6, with unresolved D. V was pared by 1 base and J by 0 bases, with 13 bases between. The CDR3 has 18 residues. CDR1 is ENHRY and CDR2 is SYGVKD in the germline V gene. CDR3 bases: TGTGCCATCAGTGAGTTCCGGTTTGCTAGCTCCTATAATTCACCCCTCCACTTT. This sequence encodes CAISEFRFASSYNSPLHF.

The V call is TRBV7-9, the J call TRBJ1-1; D is possibly TRBD1 (6 bases). V shed 6 bases and J shed 6 bases, with 14 bases lying between them. The germline CDR1 and CDR2 sequences are SEHNR and FQNEAQ (reference sequence). The CDR3 has 13 residues. CDR3 sequence (DNA): TGTGCCAGCAGGAAGTCAGGGGTCCCTGAAGCTTTCTTT. Protein product: CASRKSGVPEAFF.

This clonotype has more than one count but fewer than ten. The gene calls are TRBV15 and TRBJ2-7; D is undetermined. The CDR3 runs to 13 residues. In germline, CDR1 is LNHNV, CDR2 YYDKDF (reference sequence). V was shortened by 5 bases and J by 6 bases, with 14 bases between the two germline ends. The CDR3 protein is CATSRGLTSEQYV. The CDR3 region has the DNA TGTGCCACCAGCCGAGGATTGACCTCCGAGCAGTACGTC.

The chain couples TRBV7-2 to TRBJ1-4; weak D call: TRBD1 (5 bases). This CDR3 spans 14 amino acids. V was pared by 3 bases and J by 8 bases, with 13 bases between. The V gene's germline CDR1 is SGHTA and CDR2 FQGNSA. DNA of the CDR3: TGTGCCAGCAGCTTGGGGCCAGGGAAAGAAAAACTGTTTTTT. As protein: CASSLGPGKEKLFF.

The chain has TRBV10-3 and TRBJ1-4, with a tentative D call TRBD1 (5 bases). The length of the CDR3 is 13 residues. CDR1 and CDR2 (germline): ENHRY, SYGVKD. V lost 6 bases and J 6 bases, leaving 11 bases between the germline ends. CDR3 DNA sequence: TGTGCCATCAGCCGGGGAGGGGATGAAAAACTGTTTTTT. Translating gives CAISRGGDEKLFF.

This clonotype was detected only a few times. The V gene is TRBV3-1, the J gene TRBJ1-1; 11 bases are a match to TRBD1. Germline V gene sequence: CDR1 LGHDT, CDR2 YNNKEL (reference sequence). The V gene end was trimmed by 6 bases and the J gene end by 4 bases; junction bases not matched to a gene: 7. The length of the CDR3 is 15 residues. The CDR3 protein is CASRTSGTGGTEAFF. CDR3 sequence (DNA): TGTGCCAGCAGGACCTCCGGGACAGGGGGCACTGAAGCTTTCTTT.

The rearrangement joins TRBV9 to TRBJ2-2, with D perhaps being TRBD1 or TRBD2 (6 bases each). The V end was cut by 3 bases, the J end by 4 bases, with 16 bases between. The length of the CDR3 is 16 residues. Germline CDR1 and CDR2: SGDLS and YYNGEE. CDR3 amino acids: CASSASRGQATGELFF. In DNA form, the CDR3 reads TGTGCCAGCAGCGCTTCTCGGGGGCAGGCCACCGGGGAGCTGTTTTTT.

The table lists this clonotype with many counts. The chain employs TRBV27 and TRBJ2-7; tentatively, D is TRBD2 (5 bases). V lost 3 bases to trimming and J lost 2 bases, with 11 bases between them. Germline V CDR1 and CDR2: MNHEY, SMNVEV (reference sequence). The CDR3 is 14 amino acids. In DNA, the CDR3 is TGTGCCAGCAGTTTCAGAGGGCAAGCCTACGAGCAGTACTTC. It specifies CASSFRGQAYEQYF.

The chain has TRBV29-1 and TRBJ1-2; 11 bases fit TRBD1. The germline V gene has CDR1 SQVTM and CDR2 ANQGSEA. The CDR3 totals 16 residues. With V trimmed by 5 bases and J by 0 bases, 8 bases remained unmatched. The CDR3 region is CSVTGTGGEPNYGYTF. The CDR3 region has the DNA TGCAGCGTTACCGGGACAGGGGGGGAACCTAACTATGGCTACACCTTC.

This chain connects TRBV7-8 to TRBJ2-1; 12 nucleotides align to TRBD2. Germline CDR1 reads SGHVS; CDR2 reads FQNEAQ. This CDR3 spans 17 amino acids. Trimming cost V 4 bases and J 2 bases; bases outside gene matches: 6. The chain's CDR3 is CASSWGRLAGAYNEQFF. The CDR3 DNA is TGTGCCAGCAGCTGGGGAAGACTAGCGGGGGCCTACAATGAGCAGTTCTTC.